These 3 T cell receptor beta chains were all obtained from the same sample, sequenced in a study of CD8 T cells in ankylosing spondylitis. Regarding the study as a whole: Ankylosing spondylitis blood appeared to carry a characteristic TCR beta motif of fewer than 10 highly homologous variants.

Each CDR3 protein gets one entry after TCRdb re-called the 5' RACE reads with MiXCR. The repertoire includes under 550,000 distinct CDR3 sequences, about 25% of them detected once, and roughly 0.9% sits in the top ten. Their target antigens are unknown. The sample comprised blood, either unsorted or a sorted T cell fraction (not recorded which). Receptors originate from a male donor with ankylosing spondylitis.

The CDR3 region has the DNA TGCAGCGTGGCCCCACGACTTTACAATGAGCAGTTCTTC. Its protein is CSVAPRLYNEQFF. This chain links TRBV29-1 with TRBJ2-1; D not certain. This CDR3 is 13 amino acids long. Trimming removed 6 bases from V and 4 bases from J, with 13 bases in between. The germline CDR1 and CDR2 sequences are SQVTM and ANQGSEA.

CDR3 nucleotides: TGTGCCACCAAAGACAGGTTTAGCAATCAGCCCCAGCATTTT. It specifies CATKDRFSNQPQHF. V and J are TRBV24-1 and TRBJ1-5; D might be TRBD1 (6 bases). The CDR3 contains 14 residues. Germline V gives CDR1 KGHDR, CDR2 SFDVKD. Trimming took 8 bases from V and 0 from J, leaving 10 bases between them.

This clonotype has a handful of counts. The junction departs from germline at one end; a sequencing error may be responsible. The rearrangement joins TRBV20-1 to TRBJ1-3; no reliable D call. The CDR3 covers 12 residues. Germline values: CDR1 DFQATT, CDR2 SNEGSKA (reference sequence). CDR3 nucleotides: TGCAGTGCTAGAGCGGATGGAGACACCATATATTTT. It is translated as CSARADGDTIYF.